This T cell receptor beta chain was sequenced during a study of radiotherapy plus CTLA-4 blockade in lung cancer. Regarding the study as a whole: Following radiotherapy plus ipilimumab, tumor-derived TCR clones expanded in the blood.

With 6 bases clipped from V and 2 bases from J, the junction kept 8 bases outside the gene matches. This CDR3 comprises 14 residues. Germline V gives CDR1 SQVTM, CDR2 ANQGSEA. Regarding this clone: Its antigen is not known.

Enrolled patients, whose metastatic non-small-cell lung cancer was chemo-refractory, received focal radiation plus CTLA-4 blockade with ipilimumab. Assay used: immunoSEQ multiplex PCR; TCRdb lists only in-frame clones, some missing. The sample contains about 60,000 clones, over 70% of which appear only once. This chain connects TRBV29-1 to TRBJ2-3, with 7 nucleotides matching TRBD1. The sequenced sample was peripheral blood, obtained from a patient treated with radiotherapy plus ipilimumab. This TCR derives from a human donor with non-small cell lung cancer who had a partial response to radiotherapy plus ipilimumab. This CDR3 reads CSVAAGGYTDTQYF. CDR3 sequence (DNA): TGCAGCGTGGCGGCAGGGGGTTACACAGATACGCAGTATTTT.